The clone carrying this T cell receptor (beta chain) has only a few counts. Its antigen is not known. Peripheral blood samples of roughly 9.8 milliliters were drawn from each donor. Isolation recovered at least 6.5 million PBMCs from every sample. This sample was included in a study of blood T cells in healthy people across ages. Study results and limitations: Long-lived donors carried more naive CD4+ cells and greater diversity than aged donors.

Trimming took 4 bases from V and 2 from J; bases not matched to a gene: 12. Per germline, CDR1 SGHRS and CDR2 YFSETQ. The length of the CDR3 is 17 residues. Primers used in a second PCR of about 6 to 11 cycles were a sample-barcoded 5' primer and a J-beta primer mix. There were at least 3 million CDR3-containing paired-end reads obtained from each sample. TCRdb redid the calling of the 5' RACE reads with MiXCR, one entry per CDR3 protein. Of roughly 1.6 million distinct CDR3 sequences listed, about 31% are singletons. V is TRBV5-1 and J is TRBJ2-7; TRBD2 agrees at 10 bases. The specimen sequenced was blood. This TCR was sampled from a woman aged 25-40 years in good health. The CDR3 region has the DNA TGCGCCAGCAGCCTTGGGCGGACTAGCGGTTATCCCTACGAGCAGTACTTC. This gives the protein CASSLGRTSGYPYEQYF.